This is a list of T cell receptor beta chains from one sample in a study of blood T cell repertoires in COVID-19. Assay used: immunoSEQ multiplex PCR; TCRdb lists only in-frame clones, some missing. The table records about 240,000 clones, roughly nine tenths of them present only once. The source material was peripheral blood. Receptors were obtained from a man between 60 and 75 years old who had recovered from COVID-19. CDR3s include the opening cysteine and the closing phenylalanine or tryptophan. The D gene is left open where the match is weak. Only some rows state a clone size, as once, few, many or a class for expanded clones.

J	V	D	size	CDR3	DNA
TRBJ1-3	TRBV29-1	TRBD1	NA	CSVEPGTGGGNTIYF	TGCAGCGTTGAGCCCGGGACAGGAGGTGGAAACACCATATATTTT
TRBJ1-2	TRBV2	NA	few	CASSDRMAYGYTF	TGTGCCAGCAGTGACAGAATGGCCTATGGCTACACCTTC
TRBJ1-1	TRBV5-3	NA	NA	CARSGNRVPWTEAFF	TGTGCCAGAAGCGGAAACAGGGTTCCGTGGACTGAAGCTTTCTTT
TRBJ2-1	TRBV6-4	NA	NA	CASSDSISGEQFF	TGTGCCAGCAGTGACTCGATCAGTGGTGAGCAGTTCTTC
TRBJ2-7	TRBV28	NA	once	CASSLPATYEQYF	TGTGCCAGCAGTTTGCCCGCTACCTACGAGCAGTACTTC
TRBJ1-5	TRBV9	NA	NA	CASSPYTGFNQPQHF	TGTGCCAGCAGCCCCTACACAGGGTTCAATCAGCCCCAGCATTTT
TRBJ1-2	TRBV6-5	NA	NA	CASSYRTAYGYTF	TGTGCCAGCAGTTACCGGACAGCCTATGGCTACACCTTC
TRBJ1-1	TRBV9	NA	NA	CASSALDRNTEAFF	TGTGCCAGCAGCGCCTTGGACAGGAACACTGAAGCTTTCTTT
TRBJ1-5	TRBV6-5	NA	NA	CASNQKQGIGAQHF	TGTGCCAGCAACCAGAAGCAGGGCATTGGGGCCCAGCATTTT
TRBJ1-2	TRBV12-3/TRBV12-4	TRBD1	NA	CASRAQGAPGYTF	TGTGCCAGCAGAGCACAGGGGGCGCCGGGCTACACCTTC
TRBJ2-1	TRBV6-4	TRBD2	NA	CASSDRGLAGGEQFF	TGTGCCAGCAGTGATCGAGGACTAGCGGGGGGGGAGCAGTTCTTC
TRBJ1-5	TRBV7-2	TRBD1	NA	CASSLVRTGSTHF	TGTGCCAGCAGCTTAGTAAGGACAGGGTCGACGCATTTT
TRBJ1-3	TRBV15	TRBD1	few	CATSRFGQDPSISSGNTIYF	TGTGCCACCAGCAGATTCGGACAGGACCCGTCGATAAGCTCTGGAAACACCATATATTTT
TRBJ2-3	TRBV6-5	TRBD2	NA	CASSYRGGRGTDTQYF	TGTGCCAGCAGTTATCGGGGGGGCCGCGGCACAGATACGCAGTATTTT
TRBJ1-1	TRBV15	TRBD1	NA	CATSRGGQGLNLGGAFF	TGTGCCACCAGCAGAGGGGGACAGGGCCTTAACTTAGGGGGAGCTTTCTTT
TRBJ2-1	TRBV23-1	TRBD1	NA	CASSQGTGGVNEQFF	TGCGCCAGCAGTCAAGGGACAGGGGGGGTCAATGAGCAGTTCTTC
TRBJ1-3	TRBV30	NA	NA	CAWSVSIGNTIYF	TGTGCCTGGAGTGTCAGTATCGGAAACACCATATATTTT
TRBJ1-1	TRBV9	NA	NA	CASSSLTGPTEAFF	TGTGCCAGCAGCTCGTTGACAGGACCCACTGAAGCTTTCTTT
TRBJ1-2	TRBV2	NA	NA	CASSPRTAEHGYTF	TGTGCCAGCAGCCCCAGGACAGCAGAGCATGGCTACACCTTC
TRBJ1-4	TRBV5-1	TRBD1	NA	CASSPWDRGRSNEKLFF	TGCGCCAGCAGCCCCTGGGACAGGGGGCGATCTAATGAAAAACTGTTTTTT